This TCR beta chain was identified during a study of response to subunit inactivated influenza vaccine. The V and J ends lost 6 bases and 6 bases, in that order; junction bases with no gene match: 5. The CDR3 is 14 amino acids. Germline V gene lookup returns CDR1 SQVTM and CDR2 ANQGSEA. In this sample, this clonotype turned up many times. Its matching antigen is unknown. TCRdb called the RT-PCR reads again in MiXCR, with one record for every CDR3 protein. The sample carries 400,000 to 650,000 distinct CDR3 sequences, around 7.9% recorded once. Broader study findings: Authors suggested that a seasonal influenza vaccination recruits few new T cells each time.

This chain connects TRBV29-1 to TRBJ2-3, with 14 bases that match TRBD2. This TCR came from a man between 50 and 69 years old who received an inactivated influenza vaccine. The sequences come from PBMCs from blood, collected roughly 24 months after vaccination. The CDR3 DNA reads TGCAGCGTGGGACTAGCGGGAGACGAGGATACGCAGTATTTT. Protein sequence: CSVGLAGDEDTQYF.